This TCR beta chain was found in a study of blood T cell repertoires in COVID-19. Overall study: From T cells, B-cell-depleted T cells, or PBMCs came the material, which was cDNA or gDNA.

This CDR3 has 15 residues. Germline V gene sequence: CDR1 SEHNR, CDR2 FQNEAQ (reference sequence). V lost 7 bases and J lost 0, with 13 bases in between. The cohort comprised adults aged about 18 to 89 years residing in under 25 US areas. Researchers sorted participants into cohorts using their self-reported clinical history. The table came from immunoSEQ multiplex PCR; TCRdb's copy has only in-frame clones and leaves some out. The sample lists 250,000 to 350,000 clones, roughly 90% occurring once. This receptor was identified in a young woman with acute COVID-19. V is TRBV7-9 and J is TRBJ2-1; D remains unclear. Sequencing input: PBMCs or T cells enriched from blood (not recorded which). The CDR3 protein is CASTSARSSYNEQFF. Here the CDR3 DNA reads TGTGCCAGCACCTCAGCAAGGAGCTCCTACAATGAGCAGTTCTTC.